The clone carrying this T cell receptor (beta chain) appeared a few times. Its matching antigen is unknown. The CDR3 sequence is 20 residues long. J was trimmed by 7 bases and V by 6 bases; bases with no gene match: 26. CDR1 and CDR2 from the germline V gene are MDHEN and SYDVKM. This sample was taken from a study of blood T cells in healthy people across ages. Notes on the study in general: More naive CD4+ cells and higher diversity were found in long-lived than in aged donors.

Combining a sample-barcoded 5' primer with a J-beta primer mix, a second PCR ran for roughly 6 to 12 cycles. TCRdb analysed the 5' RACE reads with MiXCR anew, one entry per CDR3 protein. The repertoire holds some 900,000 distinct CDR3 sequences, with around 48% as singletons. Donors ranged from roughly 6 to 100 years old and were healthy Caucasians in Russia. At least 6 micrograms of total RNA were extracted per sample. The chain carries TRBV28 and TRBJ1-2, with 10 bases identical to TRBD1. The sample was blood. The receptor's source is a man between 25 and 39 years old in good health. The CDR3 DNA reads TGTGCCAGCAGCCTTCCCCCGTATGTAGCCTCGGACAGGGGGGGAGCTGGCTACACCTTC. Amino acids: CASSLPPYVASDRGGAGYTF.